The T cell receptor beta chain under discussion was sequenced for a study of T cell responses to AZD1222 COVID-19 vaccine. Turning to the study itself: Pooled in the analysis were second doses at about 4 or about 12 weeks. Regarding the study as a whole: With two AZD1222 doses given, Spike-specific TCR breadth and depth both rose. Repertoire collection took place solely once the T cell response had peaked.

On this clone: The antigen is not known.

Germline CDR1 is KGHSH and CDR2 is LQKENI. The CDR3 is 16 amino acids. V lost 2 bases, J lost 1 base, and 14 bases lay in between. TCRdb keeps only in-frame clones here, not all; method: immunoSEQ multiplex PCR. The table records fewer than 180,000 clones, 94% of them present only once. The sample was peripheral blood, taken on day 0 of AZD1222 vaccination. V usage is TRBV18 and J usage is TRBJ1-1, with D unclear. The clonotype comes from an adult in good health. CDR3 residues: CASSPSLPSGNTEAFF. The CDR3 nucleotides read TGTGCCAGCTCACCATCGTTGCCATCAGGGAACACTGAAGCTTTCTTT.